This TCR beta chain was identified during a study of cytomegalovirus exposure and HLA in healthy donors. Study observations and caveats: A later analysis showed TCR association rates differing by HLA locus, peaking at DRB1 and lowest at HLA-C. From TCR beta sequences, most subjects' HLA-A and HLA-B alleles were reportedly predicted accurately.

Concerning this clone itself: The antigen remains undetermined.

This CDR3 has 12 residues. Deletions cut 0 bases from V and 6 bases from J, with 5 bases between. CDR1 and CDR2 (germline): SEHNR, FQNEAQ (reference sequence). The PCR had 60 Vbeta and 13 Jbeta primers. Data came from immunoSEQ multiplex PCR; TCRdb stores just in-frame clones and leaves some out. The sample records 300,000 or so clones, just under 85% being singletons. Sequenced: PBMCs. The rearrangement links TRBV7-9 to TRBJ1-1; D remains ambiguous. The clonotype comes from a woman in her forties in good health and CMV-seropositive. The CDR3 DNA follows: TGTGCCAGCAGCTTAGCTTATGCTGAAGCTTTCTTT. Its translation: CASSLAYAEAFF.